The 30 T cell receptor beta chains reported below all come from one sample, sequenced in a study of cytomegalovirus exposure and HLA in healthy donors. The PCR employed 60 Vbeta primers together with 13 Jbeta primers. Only in-frame clones appear in the TCRdb table, and some are missing; sequencing was by immunoSEQ multiplex PCR. The sample lists 150,000 to 200,000 clones, more than 70% occurring once. The sequenced sample consisted of PBMCs. Receptors were obtained from a woman aged 45 to 65 in good health and CMV-seropositive.

The V call is TRBV23-1, the J call TRBJ2-3; a possible D gene is TRBD2 (6 bases). TRBV23-1 is an ORF, with its function uncertain. Trimming removed 0 bases from V and 2 bases from J, with 12 bases in between. There are 16 residues in the CDR3. The CDR3 region has the DNA TGCGCCAGCAGTCAATCGGAGGGAGATATCACAGATACGCAGTATTTT. Its translation is CASSQSEGDITDTQYF.

The chain is built from TRBV14 and TRBJ2-5; 7 bases are a match to TRBD1. The CDR3 has 13 residues. After removal of 4 bases from V and 5 bases from J, the junction contained 4 bases not matched to a gene. Germline CDR1 SGHDN, CDR2 FVKESK. The DNA for the CDR3 is TGTGCCAGCAGCCCCGGGACAGCGGAGACCCAGTACTTC. Translated: CASSPGTAETQYF.

The CDR3 DNA sequence: TGTGCCAGCAGCCAAGATGGGGCTAGCGGGGGTTCCCAAGAGACCCAGTACTTC. This sequence encodes CASSQDGASGGSQETQYF. The chain couples TRBV14 to TRBJ2-5; 10 nucleotides agree with TRBD2. There are 18 residues in the CDR3. With V trimmed by 0 bases and J by 1 base, 8 bases remained unmatched. Germline loops: CDR1 SGHDN, CDR2 FVKESK.

This rearrangement joins TRBV11-2 to TRBJ1-2; 8 bases are shared with TRBD1. This CDR3 is 17 amino acids long. The V segment lost 5 bases and the J segment 2 bases; nucleotides outside the gene matches: 13. The germline V gene encodes CDR1 SGHAT and CDR2 FQNNGV. The CDR3 DNA is TGTGCCAGCAGCGATATTAGGACAGGGCGCGGGAACTATGGCTACACCTTC. Protein product: CASSDIRTGRGNYGYTF.

The chain has TRBV19 and TRBJ2-7; 7 nucleotides agree with TRBD1. The ends lost 3 bases at V and 5 bases at J; junction bases unmatched: 4. The CDR3 spans 13 residues. The V gene's germline CDR1 is LNHDA and CDR2 SQIVND (reference sequence). CDR3 loop: CASSITGDDEQYF. The CDR3 DNA reads as TGTGCCAGTAGTATCACAGGGGACGACGAGCAGTACTTC.

The chain joins TRBV4-2 to TRBJ2-7; a possible D gene is TRBD1 (5 bases). CDR1 is LGHNA, CDR2 YNFKEQ, per germline. V lost 1 base and J lost 6, with 7 bases in between. CDR3 length: 12 residues. The CDR3 DNA reads as TGTGCCAGCAGCCAAGCAGGGTCCGAGCAGTACTTC. It specifies CASSQAGSEQYF.

The rearrangement joins TRBV5-1 to TRBJ2-1; TRBD1 aligns across 7 bases. Germline assignment: CDR1 SGHRS and CDR2 YFSETQ. The V segment lost 7 bases and the J segment 0 bases; nucleotides outside the gene matches: 7. The CDR3 spans 15 residues. Here the CDR3 reads CASAIRDSSYNEQFF. The CDR3 DNA reads TGCGCCAGCGCCATCCGGGACAGCTCCTACAATGAGCAGTTCTTC.

This clone came up once. Other DNA sequences in the same sample also yield this CDR3. CDR3 in amino acids: CASSDRGLTDTQYF. In DNA, the CDR3 is TGTGCCAGCAGTGACAGGGGATTAACAGATACGCAGTATTTT. The chain carries TRBV7-2 and TRBJ2-3; 8 bases line up with TRBD1. This CDR3 contains 14 residues. The trim removed 6 bases at V and 3 bases at J, leaving 5 bases unmatched. Germline V gives CDR1 SGHTA, CDR2 FQGNSA.

The genes are TRBV9 and TRBJ2-7; a weak D match, TRBD1 (5 bases). CDR1 and CDR2 (germline): SGDLS, YYNGEE. Between the trimmed V and J ends, which lost 0 bases and 3 bases, there was a span of 22 bases. This CDR3 comprises 18 residues. The CDR3 bases are TGTGCCAGCAGCGTAGACCCCCACCAGGGCGGAGACGGCTACGAGCAGTACTTC. As protein: CASSVDPHQGGDGYEQYF.

The chain links TRBV4-1 to TRBJ1-6, with no clear D. The CDR3 totals 20 residues. CDR1 is MGHRA, CDR2 YSYEKL, per germline. Trimming stripped 0 bases from V and 0 bases from J, with 18 bases between. This CDR3 reads CASSQDLRGKRGSYNSPLHF. The DNA for the CDR3 is TGCGCCAGCAGCCAAGACTTGAGAGGGAAAAGAGGCTCCTATAATTCACCCCTCCACTTT.

The chain is built from TRBV2 and TRBJ1-5, with 9 bases lining up with TRBD1. This CDR3 spans 14 amino acids. Germline loops: CDR1 SNHLY, CDR2 FYNNEI. The V segment lost 8 bases and the J segment 5 bases; nucleotides outside the gene matches: 7. The CDR3 here is CASLADRGYQPQHF. CDR3 bases: TGTGCCAGCCTAGCGGACAGGGGTTATCAGCCCCAGCATTTT.

V is TRBV2 and J is TRBJ2-5, with TRBD1 matching over 7 bases. The CDR3 contains 15 residues. Germline V gene sequence: CDR1 SNHLY, CDR2 FYNNEI. Trimming took 8 bases from V and 1 from J; bases not matched to a gene: 10. The CDR3 region has the DNA TGTGCCAGCGAGGGGAACAGGGGCTTCCAAGAGACCCAGTACTTC. It is translated as CASEGNRGFQETQYF.

The V call is TRBV25-1, the J call TRBJ2-6; D is undetermined. The CDR3 is made up of 15 amino acids. Per germline, CDR1 MGHDK and CDR2 SYGVNS. DNA of the CDR3: TGTGTCCCTCTGCCTGCCGAGTCTGGGGCCAACGTCCTGACTTTC. Translated, it gives CVPLPAESGANVLTF.

The gene calls are TRBV29-1 and TRBJ1-1; 8 bases are shared with TRBD1. V lost 4 bases to trimming and J lost 5 bases; unmatched junction nucleotides: 3. This CDR3 comprises 12 residues. CDR1 SQVTM and CDR2 ANQGSEA come from the germline V gene. The CDR3 DNA reads TGCAGCGTTGGACAGGGGTGGACTGAAGCTTTCTTT. Residues: CSVGQGWTEAFF.

The rearrangement uses TRBV30 and TRBJ1-1, with no clear D. V was trimmed by 3 bases and J by 1 base, leaving 9 bases between them. Germline-derived CDR1 and CDR2 are GTSNPN and SVGIG (reference sequence). This CDR3 spans 13 amino acids. The CDR3 DNA is TGTGCCTGGAGCAAAGAGCAGAACACTGAAGCTTTCTTT. This translates into CAWSKEQNTEAFF. Using reference TRBV30 and TRBJ1-1 for the parts outside the CDR3, the full variable domain is SQTIHQWPATLVQPVGSPLSLECTVEGTSNPNLYWYRQAAGRGLQLLFYSVGIGQISSEVPQNLSASRPQDRQFILSSKKLLLSDSGFYLCAWSKEQNTEAFFGQGTRLTVV.

This sequence joins TRBV5-4 and TRBJ2-2, with TRBD2 matching over 13 bases. This CDR3 contains 17 residues. The germline gives CDR1 SGHNT, CDR2 YYREEE (reference sequence). Trimming took 0 bases from V and 4 from J; bases not matched to a gene: 3. CDR3 bases: TGTGCCAGCAGCTTGGGGACTAGCGGGAGACCCACCGGGGAGCTGTTTTTT. Its translation: CASSLGTSGRPTGELFF.

The chain is built from TRBV15 and TRBJ2-1; 12 bases are a match to TRBD2. Germline V gives CDR1 LNHNV, CDR2 YYDKDF (reference sequence). V shed 6 bases and J 2 bases; nucleotides not matched to a gene: 5. This CDR3 region has 16 residues. The CDR3 DNA is TGTGCCACCAGAGCCCGACTAGCGGGGGCCTACAATGAGCAGTTCTTC. Protein: CATRARLAGAYNEQFF.

This rearrangement joins TRBV5-1 to TRBJ2-7; D possibly corresponds to TRBD1 (6 bases). Germline-derived CDR1 and CDR2 are SGHRS and YFSETQ. V lost 2 bases, J lost 3 bases, and 15 bases lay in between. The CDR3 sequence is 15 residues long. The CDR3 here is CASSLQGTPGYEQYF. The CDR3 nucleotides read TGCGCCAGCAGCTTACAGGGCACGCCTGGCTACGAGCAGTACTTC.

The DNA of the CDR3 is TGTGCCAGCAGCCCGCTTGGGACTAGCCCACATGAGCAGTTCTTC. Translated: CASSPLGTSPHEQFF. V usage is TRBV14 and J usage is TRBJ2-1, with 9 bases lining up with TRBD2. Germline assignment: CDR1 SGHDN and CDR2 FVKESK. The V gene end was trimmed by 4 bases and the J gene end by 8 bases; junction bases not matched to a gene: 9. This CDR3 has 15 residues.

CDR3 sequence (DNA): TGTGCCAGCAGTCGAGACAGGGCCTCCTACGAGCAGTACTTC. The encoded protein is CASSRDRASYEQYF. This chain uses TRBV28 with TRBJ2-7; 7 nucleotides match TRBD1. Trimming cost V 5 bases and J 0 bases; bases outside gene matches: 4. CDR3 length: 14 amino acids. The V gene's germline CDR1 is MDHEN and CDR2 SYDVKM. Looking up the rest from reference TRBV28 and TRBJ2-7 gives the full variable domain: DVKVTQSSRYLVKRTGEKVFLECVQDMDHENMFWYRQDPGLGLRLIYFSYDVKMKEKGDIPEGYSVSREKKERFSLILESASTNQTSMYLCASSRDRASYEQYFGPGTRLTVT.

This sequence joins TRBV7-8 and TRBJ1-5; the D is unclear. The CDR3 is 14 amino acids. Germline values: CDR1 SGHVS, CDR2 FQNEAQ. V lost 5 bases, J lost 11 bases, and 19 bases lay in between. CDR3 sequence: CASSAAISGVSQHF. CDR3 nucleotide sequence: TGTGCCAGCAGCGCGGCCATCTCCGGGGTATCCCAGCATTTT.

The chain uses TRBV9 and TRBJ2-7; TRBD2 is a possible D gene (5 bases). CDR1 is SGDLS, CDR2 YYNGEE, per germline. The CDR3 covers 16 residues. The ends were cut back, 0 bases at V and 0 bases at J, with 13 bases in the middle. CDR3 DNA sequence: TGTGCCAGCAGCGTAGCTGAGGGCAGAGGCTCCTACGAGCAGTACTTC. Translation gives CASSVAEGRGSYEQYF.

The chain links TRBV10-3 to TRBJ2-5; 9 bases match TRBD2. V lost 6 bases, J lost 3 bases, and 5 bases stayed unmatched. In germline, CDR1 is ENHRY, CDR2 SYGVKD. The CDR3 totals 14 residues. CDR3 loop: CAIRAGGPEETQYF. The CDR3 DNA follows: TGTGCCATCAGGGCGGGGGGGCCTGAAGAGACCCAGTACTTC.

This chain's CDR3 is CASSSGTGGGNQPQHF. The CDR3 coding sequence is TGTGCCAGCAGTTCCGGGACAGGGGGCGGCAATCAGCCCCAGCATTTT. The chain recombines TRBV28 with TRBJ1-5, with TRBD1 matching over 12 bases. This CDR3 is built from 16 residues. Per the germline V gene, CDR1 is MDHEN and CDR2 is SYDVKM. The J segment lost 2 bases and the V segment lost 4 bases, leaving 3 bases of the junction unmatched. The full variable domain, rest sourced from reference TRBV28 and TRBJ1-5, is DVKVTQSSRYLVKRTGEKVFLECVQDMDHENMFWYRQDPGLGLRLIYFSYDVKMKEKGDIPEGYSVSREKKERFSLILESASTNQTSMYLCASSSGTGGGNQPQHFGDGTRLSIL.

This clone was detected only a few times. V and J are TRBV5-5 and TRBJ2-3; TRBD1 matches at 8 bases. The CDR3 has 15 residues. The germline gives CDR1 SGHKS, CDR2 YYEKEE (reference sequence). The V segment lost 5 bases and the J segment 2 bases; nucleotides outside the gene matches: 7. The CDR3 loop reads CASRQRDRYTDTQYF. CDR3 nucleotides: TGTGCCAGCAGACAACGGGACAGGTACACAGATACGCAGTATTTT.

The chain employs TRBV6-1 and TRBJ1-1, with D maybe TRBD1 (6 bases). The ends were cut back, 3 bases at V and 2 bases at J, with 7 bases in the middle. The CDR3 runs 13 residues. CDR1 and CDR2 from the germline V gene are MNHNS and SASEGT. CDR3 in amino acids: CASSDRGNTEAFF. In DNA form, the CDR3 reads TGTGCCAGCAGTGACAGGGGAAACACTGAAGCTTTCTTT.

V usage is TRBV7-8 and J usage is TRBJ2-1, with TRBD2 identical over 11 bases. CDR3 size: 17 residues. The trim removed 4 bases at V and 4 bases at J, leaving 9 bases unmatched. Germline V gene lookup returns CDR1 SGHVS and CDR2 FQNEAQ. DNA for the CDR3: TGTGCCAGCAGCTCTCGCCGACTAGCGGGAAAATACAATGAGCAGTTCTTC. Translation gives CASSSRRLAGKYNEQFF.

The chain combines TRBV28 with TRBJ2-7; 10 bases fit TRBD2. Germline assignment: CDR1 MDHEN and CDR2 SYDVKM. The CDR3 runs to 18 residues. The trim removed 4 bases at V and 0 bases at J, leaving 12 bases unmatched. CDR3 bases: TGTGCCAGCAGTTCAGGGCTAGCGGGAGTAATAAGCTCCTACGAGCAGTACTTC. Translation: CASSSGLAGVISSYEQYF.

This chain connects TRBV4-3 to TRBJ2-2, with 9 bases identical to TRBD1. CDR1 is LGHNA and CDR2 is YSLEER in the germline V gene. V shed 4 bases and J 5 bases; nucleotides not matched to a gene: 11. The CDR3 runs 17 residues. The CDR3 loop reads CASSPQPTGGLTGELFF. The DNA of the CDR3 is TGCGCCAGCAGCCCCCAACCAACAGGGGGCCTAACCGGGGAGCTGTTTTTT.

J is TRBJ2-1 and V is TRBV21-1; TRBD2, the table's D call, was not compared with the DNA. TRBV21-1 is given as a pseudogene. The CDR3 has 17 residues. CDR3 loop: CASSKSATSGNYNEQFF. The CDR3 DNA reads TGTGCCAGCAGCAAATCCGCGACTAGCGGGAATTACAATGAGCAGTTCTTC.